A selection of T cell receptor beta chains follows, all from one sample in a study of shared T cell receptors in the human thymus. Repertoires were generated with immunoSEQ multiplex PCR, while TCRdb's copy carries only in-frame clones and drops some. The sample records about 380,000 clones, about 95% being singletons. Sequencing was carried out using thymocytes. These receptors were collected from a human donor. Each CDR3 is given with its conserved first and last residue. D genes are given only for firm matches.

TRBJ1-5 . TRBV28 TGTGCCAGCAGTTCGAACCAGGGAAGAAATCAGCCCCAGCATTTT CASSSNQGRNQPQHF
TRBJ2-1 . TRBV9 TGTGCCAGCAGCGTATATTCGTTAGGGCAGGGCTCCGATGAGCAGTTCTTC CASSVYSLGQGSDEQFF
TRBJ2-7 TRBD2 TRBV11-2 TGTGCCATTACCTGGGGGGGTGCGCAGTACTTC CAITWGGAQYF
TRBJ2-5 TRBD2 TRBV2 TGTGCCAGCAGTGAACGGTTGGCGGGAGGGGAGAGAGGGGAGACCCAGTACTTC CASSERLAGGERGETQYF
TRBJ2-1 . TRBV7-9 TGTGCCAGCAGCCCCGGACAGCCCTCTTACAATGAGCAGTTCTTC CASSPGQPSYNEQFF
TRBJ2-3 . TRBV27 TGTGCCAGCAGTTTAGGCCAGGGGAGACTAACAGATACGCAGTATTTT CASSLGQGRLTDTQYF
TRBJ2-3 . TRBV28 TGTGCCAGCAGTTTAAGTGGTCGGGGGCAGACAGATACGCAGTATTTT CASSLSGRGQTDTQYF
TRBJ1-5 . TRBV25-1 TGTGCCAGCAGTTCTTCCCACACCTATCAGCCCCAGCATTTT CASSSSHTYQPQHF
TRBJ1-2 . TRBV6-4 TGTGCCAGCAGTGAACCGGACAGCGGGGAAAGCTACACCTTC CASSEPDSGESYTF
TRBJ2-7 . TRBV28 TGTGCCAGCAGTTTAAAGCCAGGTCATGCCTACGAGCAGTACTTC CASSLKPGHAYEQYF
TRBJ2-3 TRBD2 TRBV7-7 TGTGCTAGCAGCTTAGGCGCGGGAGGGGCAGATACGCAGTATTTT CASSLGAGGADTQYF
TRBJ2-1 TRBD2 TRBV7-3 TGTGCCAGCAGCCCGACTAGCCTGAGCTCCTACAATGAGCAGTTCTTC CASSPTSLSSYNEQFF
TRBJ2-3 TRBD2 TRBV11-3 TGTGCCAGCAGTTGCGGCGTGACGGGAGGGCCGGATACGCAGTATTTT CASSCGVTGGPDTQYF
TRBJ2-5 . TRBV6-5 TGTGCCAGCAGTTCCGCAGGGGAAGAGACCCAGTACTTC CASSSAGEETQYF
TRBJ2-5 TRBD2 TRBV30 TGTGCCTGGAGTGTACAGTTCTCGGGACTAGCGGTTTGGCAAGAGACCCAGTACTTC CAWSVQFSGLAVWQETQYF
TRBJ2-1 TRBD2 TRBV9 TGTGCCAGCAGCTGGACTAGCGGGAGGAGTTACTACAATGAGCAGTTCTTC CASSWTSGRSYYNEQFF
TRBJ2-1 . TRBV6-5 TGTGCCAGCAGTCCTGGACTCGTTGAGCAGTTCTTC CASSPGLVEQFF
TRBJ1-2 TRBD1 TRBV7-2 TGTGCCAGCAGCCCCCCCGGCAGGGGGCAGCCTGGCTACACCTTC CASSPPGRGQPGYTF
TRBJ2-1 TRBD2 TRBV28 TGTGCCAGCAGTTTCGGACTAGCGGGAGTTCATGAGCAGTTCTTC CASSFGLAGVHEQFF
TRBJ2-3 TRBD1 TRBV11-3 TGTGCCAGCAGCTCCGGGGTAAGGACAGGGGCAGATACGCAGTATTTT CASSSGVRTGADTQYF
TRBJ1-2 TRBD1 TRBV6-1 TGTGCCAGCAGCCGGGACAGGGGAACCCTAGGGGGCTACACCTTC CASSRDRGTLGGYTF
TRBJ1-1 TRBD1 TRBV11-3 TGTGCCAGCAGTTTCACCGACAGGGTCTACACTGAAGCTTTCTTT CASSFTDRVYTEAFF
TRBJ2-7 . TRBV15 TGTGCCACCAGCAGAGTAGGGCCCAACGAGCAGTACTTC CATSRVGPNEQYF
TRBJ2-1 TRBD2 TRBV4-2 TGTGCCAGCAGCCAAGATCAGGTGGGAGGGCCGTCCTACAATGAGCAGTTCTTC CASSQDQVGGPSYNEQFF